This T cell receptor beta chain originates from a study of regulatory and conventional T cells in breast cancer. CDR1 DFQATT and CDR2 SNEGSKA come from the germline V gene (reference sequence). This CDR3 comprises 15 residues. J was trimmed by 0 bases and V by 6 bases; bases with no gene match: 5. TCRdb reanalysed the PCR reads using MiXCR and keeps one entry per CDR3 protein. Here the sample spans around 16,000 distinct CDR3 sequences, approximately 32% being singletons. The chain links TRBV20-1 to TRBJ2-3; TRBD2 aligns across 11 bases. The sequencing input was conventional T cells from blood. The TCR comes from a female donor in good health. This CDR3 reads CSAVGLAASTDTQYF. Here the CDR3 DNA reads TGCAGTGCCGTGGGACTAGCGGCTAGCACAGATACGCAGTATTTT.